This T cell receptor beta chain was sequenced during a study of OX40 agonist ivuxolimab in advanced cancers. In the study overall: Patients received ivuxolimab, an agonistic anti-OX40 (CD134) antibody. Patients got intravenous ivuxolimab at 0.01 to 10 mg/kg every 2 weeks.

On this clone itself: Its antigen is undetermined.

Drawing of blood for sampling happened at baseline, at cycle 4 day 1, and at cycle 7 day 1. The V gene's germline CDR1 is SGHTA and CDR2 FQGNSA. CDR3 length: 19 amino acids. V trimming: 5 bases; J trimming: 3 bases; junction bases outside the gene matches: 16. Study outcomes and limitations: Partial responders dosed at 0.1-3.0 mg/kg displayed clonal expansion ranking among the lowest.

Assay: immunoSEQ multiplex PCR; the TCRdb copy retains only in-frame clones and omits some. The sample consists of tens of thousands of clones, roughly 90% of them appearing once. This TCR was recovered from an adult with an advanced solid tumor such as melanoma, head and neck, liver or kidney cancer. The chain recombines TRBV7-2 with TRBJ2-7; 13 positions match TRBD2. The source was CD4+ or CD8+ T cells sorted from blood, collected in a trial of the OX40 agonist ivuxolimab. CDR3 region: CASSIKEGGLAGLYYEQYF. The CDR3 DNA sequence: TGTGCCAGCAGCATAAAGGAGGGGGGACTAGCGGGGCTATACTACGAGCAGTACTTC.